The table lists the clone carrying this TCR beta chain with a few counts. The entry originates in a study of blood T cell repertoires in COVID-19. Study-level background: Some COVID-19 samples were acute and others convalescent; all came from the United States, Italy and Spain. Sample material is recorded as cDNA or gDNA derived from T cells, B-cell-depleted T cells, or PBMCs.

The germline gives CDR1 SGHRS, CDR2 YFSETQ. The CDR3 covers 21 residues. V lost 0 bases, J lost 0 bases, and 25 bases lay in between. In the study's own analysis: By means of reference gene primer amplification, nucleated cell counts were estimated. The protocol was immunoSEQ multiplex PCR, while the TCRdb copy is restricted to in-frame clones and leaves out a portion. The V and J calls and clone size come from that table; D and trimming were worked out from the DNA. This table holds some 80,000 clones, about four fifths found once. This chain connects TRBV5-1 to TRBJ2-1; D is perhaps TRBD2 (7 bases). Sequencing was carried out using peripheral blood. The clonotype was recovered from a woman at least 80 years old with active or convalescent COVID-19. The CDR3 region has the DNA TGCGCCAGCAGCTTGGGTCGCACAGGGACCGCTAGCGGATACTCCTACAATGAGCAGTTCTTC. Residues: CASSLGRTGTASGYSYNEQFF.